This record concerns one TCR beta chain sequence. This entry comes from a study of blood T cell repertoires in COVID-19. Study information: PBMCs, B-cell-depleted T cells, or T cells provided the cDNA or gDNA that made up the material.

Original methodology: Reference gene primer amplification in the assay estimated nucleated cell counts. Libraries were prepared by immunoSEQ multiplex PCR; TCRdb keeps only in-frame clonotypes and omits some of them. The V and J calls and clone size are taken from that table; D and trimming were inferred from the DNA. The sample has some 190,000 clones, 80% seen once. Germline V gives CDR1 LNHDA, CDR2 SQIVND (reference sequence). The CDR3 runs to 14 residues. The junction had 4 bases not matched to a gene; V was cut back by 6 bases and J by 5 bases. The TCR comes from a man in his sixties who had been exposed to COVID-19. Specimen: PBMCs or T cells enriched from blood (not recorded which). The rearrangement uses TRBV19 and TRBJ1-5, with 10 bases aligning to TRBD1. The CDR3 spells CASRWDRGHQPQHF. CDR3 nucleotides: TGTGCCAGTAGATGGGACAGGGGCCATCAGCCCCAGCATTTT.